Listed here are 8 T cell receptor beta chains from one sample, sequenced in a study of OX40 agonist ivuxolimab in advanced cancers. Repertoires were generated with immunoSEQ multiplex PCR, while TCRdb's copy carries only in-frame clones and drops some. The table shows 55,000 to 90,000 clones, with roughly 80% occurring only once. The sample in question was CD4+ or CD8+ T cells sorted from blood, obtained in a trial of the OX40 agonist ivuxolimab. These receptors came from an adult with an advanced solid tumor such as melanoma, head and neck, liver or kidney cancer.

This rearrangement joins TRBV19 to TRBJ2-2; TRBD2 agrees at 7 bases. The CDR3 sequence is 18 residues long. J lost 0 bases, V lost 5 bases, and 12 bases had no gene match. Germline V gene lookup returns CDR1 LNHDA and CDR2 SQIVND (reference sequence). DNA for the CDR3: TGTGCCAGTAGTGCCATTCCGGGACTACCATCGAACACCGGGGAGCTGTTTTTT. Translation: CASSAIPGLPSNTGELFF.

The chain employs TRBV29-1 and TRBJ1-5; a weak D match, TRBD1 (6 bases). V lost 4 bases to trimming and J lost 2 bases, with 15 bases between them. Germline values: CDR1 SQVTM, CDR2 ANQGSEA. This CDR3 is 15 amino acids long. CDR3 protein: CSVAARGGGNQPQHF. CDR3 nucleotides: TGCAGCGTTGCTGCCAGGGGAGGTGGCAATCAGCCCCAGCATTTT.

The chain employs TRBV6-6 and TRBJ1-1; D might be TRBD1 (6 bases). CDR1 MNHNY and CDR2 SVGAGI come from the germline V gene (reference sequence). This CDR3 is 16 amino acids long. The ends were cut back, 5 bases at V and 0 bases at J, with 16 bases in the middle. In DNA, the CDR3 is TGTGCCAGCAGTCCTCCTGGACAGAACATGAACACTGAAGCTTTCTTT. Translating it yields CASSPPGQNMNTEAFF.

This chain uses TRBV7-2 with TRBJ1-1, with a possible D match to TRBD1 (5 bases). Trimming removed 4 bases from V and 4 bases from J, with 16 bases in between. Germline V gene sequence: CDR1 SGHTA, CDR2 FQGNSA. CDR3 size: 15 residues. The CDR3 DNA sequence: TGTGCCAGCAGCTCACCGGGACCGCGAACCACTGAAGCTTTCTTT. This sequence encodes CASSSPGPRTTEAFF.

V is TRBV19 and J is TRBJ2-1; TRBD2 is a possible D gene (6 bases). Trimming removed 8 bases from V and 2 bases from J, with 25 bases in between. Germline V gene lookup returns CDR1 LNHDA and CDR2 SQIVND (reference sequence). There are 18 residues in the CDR3. The CDR3 reads CASHPGRYSGAAYNEQFF. For the CDR3, the DNA is TGTGCCAGTCACCCCGGCCGTTATAGCGGAGCTGCCTACAATGAGCAGTTCTTC. Filled out from reference TRBV19 and TRBJ2-1, the complete variable domain reads DGGITQSPKYLFRKEGQNVTLSCEQNLNHDAMYWYRQDPGQGLRLIYYSQIVNDFQKGDIAEGYSVSREKKESFPLTVTSAQKNPTAFYLCASHPGRYSGAAYNEQFFGPGTRLTVL.

The V gene is TRBV27, the J gene TRBJ2-7; 9 bases match TRBD1. V shed 5 bases and J 3 bases; nucleotides not matched to a gene: 14. The germline V gene encodes CDR1 MNHEY and CDR2 SMNVEV (reference sequence). The CDR3 length is 17 residues. The CDR3 DNA is TGTGCCAGCAGTATCGTCCCCCGGGACAGGGTTATCTACGAGCAGTACTTC. Translated, it gives CASSIVPRDRVIYEQYF.

V gene TRBV7-9 combines with J gene TRBJ2-2, with a weak D call TRBD2 (6 bases). The CDR3 loop spans 14 amino acids. Trimming left V 4 bases short and J 6 bases short, with 12 bases between. CDR1 SEHNR and CDR2 FQNEAQ come from the germline V gene (reference sequence). The CDR3 sequence is CASSSSGVSGELFF. The DNA for the CDR3 is TGTGCCAGCAGCTCCTCGGGGGTCTCCGGGGAGCTGTTTTTT. Variable domain in full (rest from reference TRBV7-9 and TRBJ2-2): DTGVSQNPRHKITKRGQNVTFRCDPISEHNRLYWYRQTLGQGPEFLTYFQNEAQLEKSRLLSDRFSAERPKGSFSTLEIQRTEQGDSAMYLCASSSSGVSGELFFGEGSRLTVL.

This clone showed up just a few times. This chain connects TRBV7-2 to TRBJ1-1; a possible D gene is TRBD1 (5 bases). V was cut by 1 base and J by 1 base, with 19 bases left in between. The CDR3 loop spans 18 amino acids. The germline V gene has CDR1 SGHTA and CDR2 FQGNSA. Here the CDR3 reads CASSLVGTKGTGNTEAFF. The CDR3 region has the DNA TGTGCCAGCAGCTTAGTAGGGACCAAGGGGACGGGGAACACTGAAGCTTTCTTT.